This entry concerns a single T cell receptor beta chain. Antigen specificity is unknown. The sample is drawn from a study of T cell responses to AZD1222 COVID-19 vaccine. Across the whole study: Second doses were pooled across both intervals (about 4 or about 12 weeks). Study-wide results and caveats: Possibly, clonal diversity was underestimated; donors were largely white British and included more females. None of the repertoires were sampled until the peak T cell response had passed. Targets within unmutated variant regions were reportedly found for nearly half of spike-specific TCRs.

Sequencing was performed with immunoSEQ multiplex PCR; in TCRdb, only in-frame clones are kept and a portion is missing. The profile covers approximately 150,000 clones, with around 90% appearing a single time and roughly 1.7% taken by the ten largest. V gave up 8 bases and J gave up 10 bases; unmatched junction bases: 9. This CDR3 region has 13 residues. Germline CDR1 MNHEY, CDR2 SVGAGI. Sequencing was performed on peripheral blood, taken on day 0 of AZD1222 vaccination. The TCR sequence derives from an adult in good health. This chain joins TRBV6-5 and TRBJ2-1; TRBD1 matches at 9 bases. The CDR3 DNA reads TGTGCCAGCCGAGGGACAGGGAAAGGAGAGCAGTTCTTC. Translated: CASRGTGKGEQFF.